This T cell receptor beta chain comes out of a study of vaccination and CD4 T cells after COVID-19. On the study more broadly: Convalescent individuals numbered four females and six males, two being Hispanic. At days 161 to 241 and at day 14 post-vaccination, a few convalescent patients were sampled.

The time point was: late sampling 161 to 241 days after vaccination in a few convalescent patients. Noted treatment: approximately 10-day PBMC culture with coronavirus spike peptide pools or control peptides (ViraFEST assay). ViraFEST sequenced TCRs after peptide-pool expansion of antigen-specific T cells. By sample fraction, this clonotype is medium-sized. The antigen is not known. With the Oncomine TCR Beta short-read assay, DNA from cultured CD4+ T cells was sequenced. TCRdb fed the PCR reads into MiXCR, producing one record per CDR3 protein. Among 15,000 to 20,000 distinct CDR3 sequences listed, just over 50% were seen once. V was trimmed by 11 bases and J by 0 bases, leaving 17 bases between them. This CDR3 is built from 15 residues. Germline CDR1 reads ENHRY; CDR2 reads SYGVKD.

V is TRBV10-3 and J is TRBJ2-1; TRBD2 might be the D (5 bases). The receptor was isolated from a human donor who had recovered from COVID-19. Specimen: CD4+ T cells from blood, cultured in vitro, collected about 7 months after SARS-CoV-2 vaccination. Here the CDR3 reads CASRADLSSYNEQFF. CDR3 DNA: TGTGCCTCCAGAGCGGACCTTAGCTCCTACAATGAGCAGTTCTTC.